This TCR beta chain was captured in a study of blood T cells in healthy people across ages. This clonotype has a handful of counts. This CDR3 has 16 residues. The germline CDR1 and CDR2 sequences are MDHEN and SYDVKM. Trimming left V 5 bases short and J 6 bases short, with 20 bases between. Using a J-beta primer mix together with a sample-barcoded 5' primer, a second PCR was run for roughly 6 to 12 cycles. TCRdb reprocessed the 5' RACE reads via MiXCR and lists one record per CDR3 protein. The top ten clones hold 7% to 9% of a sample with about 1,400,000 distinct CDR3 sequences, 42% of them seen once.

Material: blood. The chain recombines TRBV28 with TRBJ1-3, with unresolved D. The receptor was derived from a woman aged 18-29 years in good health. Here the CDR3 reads CASSTRIFVGENTIYF. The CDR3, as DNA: TGTGCCAGCAGTACCCGTATCTTCGTCGGGGAAAACACCATATATTTT.